The rows below give T cell receptor beta chains drawn from one sample of a study of regulatory T cells in long-lasting Graves disease. TCRdb re-derived calls from the multiplex PCR reads in MiXCR, one entry per CDR3 protein. The data contain roughly 400,000 distinct CDR3 sequences, less than 25% of them singletons. Sample: peripheral blood mononuclear cells (PBMCs), taken when the disease was refractory, from a patient treated with antithyroid drugs. These TCRs come from a female donor with Graves disease. Each CDR3 is given with its conserved first and last residue. D genes are given only for firm matches. Expanded clones are given a class, and other clones once, few, many or no size at all.

CDR3 protein,CDR3 DNA,D gene,J gene,clone size,V gene
CASSITSAETQYF,TGTGCCAGTAGTATAACTAGTGCGGAGACCCAGTACTTC,NA,TRBJ2-5,NA,TRBV19
CSAFSGTTYEQYF,TGCAGTGCTTTTAGCGGGACCACCTACGAGCAGTACTTC,TRBD2,TRBJ2-7,many,TRBV20-1
CASSPLVSSHSGELFF,TGTGCCAGCAGTCCCTTGGTTAGCTCGCATTCAGGGGAGCTGTTTTTT,NA,TRBJ2-2,NA,TRBV28
CASSATGGEQYF,TGTGCCAGCAGCGCGACAGGGGGCGAGCAGTACTTC,TRBD1,TRBJ2-7,NA,TRBV9
CATSNPGGGQPQHF,TGTGCCACCTCCAACCCAGGGGGCGGTCAGCCCCAGCATTTT,TRBD1,TRBJ1-5,NA,TRBV19
CASSLLKELNQPQHF,TGTGCCAGCAGTCTATTAAAGGAGCTCAATCAGCCCCAGCATTTT,NA,TRBJ1-5,many,TRBV28
CASSRSQGANEQFF,TGTGCCAGCAGCCGAAGTCAGGGGGCGAATGAGCAGTTCTTC,TRBD1,TRBJ2-1,few,TRBV11-2
CASSLRLLAEEHEQYF,TGTGCCAGCAGCCTCCGCCTTCTAGCAGAAGAGCACGAGCAGTACTTC,NA,TRBJ2-7,many,TRBV7-2
CATSAPGQNEQYF,TGTGCCACCAGTGCCCCGGGACAGAACGAGCAGTACTTC,TRBD1,TRBJ2-7,many,TRBV24-1
CSAGRTSGRYEQYF,TGCAGTGCCGGCCGGACTAGCGGGAGATACGAGCAGTACTTC,TRBD2,TRBJ2-7,NA,TRBV20-1
CASSLTQLKTYEQYF,TGTGCCAGCAGCTTAACACAGCTTAAGACCTACGAGCAGTACTTC,NA,TRBJ2-7,few,TRBV11-1
CASGPPGQGSQPQHF,TGTGCCAGCGGCCCTCCGGGACAGGGGTCTCAGCCCCAGCATTTT,TRBD1,TRBJ1-5,few,TRBV12-3/TRBV12-4
CAWSRGGDTEAFF,TGTGCCTGGAGTAGGGGGGGGGACACTGAAGCTTTCTTT,NA,TRBJ1-1,many,TRBV30
CATSGPASGGNNEQFF,TGTGCCACCAGCGGACCTGCTAGCGGAGGAAACAATGAGCAGTTCTTC,TRBD2,TRBJ2-1,NA,TRBV15
CASSLSGAETQYF,TGTGCCAGCAGTTTAAGCGGGGCAGAGACCCAGTACTTC,TRBD2,TRBJ2-5,few,TRBV12-3/TRBV12-4
CASSPTGGPDVYGYTF,TGTGCCAGCAGCCCGACAGGGGGCCCTGATGTCTATGGCTACACCTTC,TRBD1,TRBJ1-2,NA,TRBV7-3
CSARDGRTSGSSYEQYF,TGCAGTGCTAGAGACGGACGGACTAGCGGGAGCTCCTACGAGCAGTACTTC,TRBD2,TRBJ2-7,few,TRBV20-1
CASSRTEAYEQYF,TGTGCCAGCAGCCGGACAGAAGCCTACGAGCAGTACTTC,NA,TRBJ2-7,many,TRBV12-3/TRBV12-4